This is a list of T cell receptor beta chains from one sample in a study of neoadjuvant anti-PD-1 for oral cavity cancer. Only in-frame clones appear in the TCRdb table, and some are missing; sequencing was by immunoSEQ multiplex PCR. The table includes over 11,000 clones, over 70% detected once. The sample in question was PBMCs, obtained after nivolumab (anti-PD-1) treatment. The receptor source for this set is a person aged 35-79 years with oral cavity squamous cell carcinoma. The CDR3 runs from the conserved cysteine through the conserved F or W. Fields, in order: V gene, J gene, clone size, D gene, CDR3 protein, CDR3 DNA. The D gene is left open where the match is weak. For some rows the clone size is stated as once, few or many, or as a class when expanded; others skip it.

>TRBV2|TRBJ1-2|.|.
CASSDMGGYGYTF
TGTGCCAGCAGTGACATGGGGGGCTATGGCTACACCTTC
>TRBV7-6|TRBJ2-3|.|TRBD2
CASSLARAGGPWDTQYF
TGTGCCAGCAGCTTAGCAAGAGCGGGGGGGCCGTGGGATACGCAGTATTTT
>TRBV27|TRBJ2-5|once|TRBD2
CASRGLADVQETQYF
TGTGCCAGCAGAGGACTAGCGGACGTCCAAGAGACCCAGTACTTC
>TRBV10-3|TRBJ2-1|.|.
CAISESDNEQFF
TGTGCCATCAGTGAGTCCGACAATGAGCAGTTCTTC
>TRBV5-1|TRBJ2-1|.|TRBD2
CASSRTTPGLARSSYNEQFF
TGCGCCAGCAGCCGAACGACCCCGGGACTAGCGAGAAGCTCCTACAATGAGCAGTTCTTC
>TRBV5-1|TRBJ2-3|.|TRBD2
CASSAGLASGDTQYF
TGCGCCAGCAGCGCGGGACTAGCTAGTGGGGATACGCAGTATTTT
>TRBV11-2|TRBJ2-1|.|.
CASSLDAGHPAQFF
TGTGCCAGCAGCTTAGATGCGGGCCATCCGGCGCAGTTCTTC
>TRBV5-1|TRBJ1-1|.|TRBD1
CASSPDGQGNTEAFF
TGCGCCAGCAGCCCGGATGGACAGGGGAACACTGAAGCTTTCTTT
>TRBV5-4|TRBJ2-7|.|TRBD2
CASSLGPSGRAAYEQYF
TGTGCCAGCAGCTTGGGGCCTAGCGGGAGGGCCGCTTACGAGCAGTACTTC
>TRBV5-1|TRBJ1-5|.|.
CASSLGQGLNQPQHF
TGCGCCAGCAGCTTGGGGCAGGGCCTCAATCAGCCCCAGCATTTT
>TRBV7-3|TRBJ2-3|.|.
CASSLRASTDTQYF
TGTGCCAGCAGCTTACGCGCTAGCACAGATACGCAGTATTTT
>TRBV7-8|TRBJ2-1|.|TRBD1
CASSSLWDRGHNEQFF
TGTGCCAGCAGCTCACTATGGGACAGGGGCCACAATGAGCAGTTCTTC
>TRBV10-3|TRBJ1-1|.|TRBD1
CAMGTGSDTEAFF
TGTGCCATGGGGACAGGGTCCGACACTGAAGCTTTCTTT
>TRBV27|TRBJ2-1|.|.
CASSEPPPWSRDNEQFF
TGTGCCAGCAGTGAACCACCCCCCTGGTCTAGGGACAATGAGCAGTTCTTC
>TRBV7-2|TRBJ2-3|.|.
CASSYRGIGTDTQYF
TGTGCCAGCAGCTATCGGGGTATAGGCACAGATACGCAGTATTTT
>TRBV9|TRBJ2-7|.|TRBD2
CASSQGLAEIYEQYF
TGTGCCAGCAGCCAAGGACTAGCGGAGATCTACGAGCAGTACTTC
>TRBV25-1|TRBJ2-1|.|.
CASIPQMGRGNDEQFF
TGTGCCAGCATCCCCCAGATGGGCAGGGGTAACGATGAGCAGTTCTTC
>TRBV28|TRBJ2-3|.|.
CASLERATLKYTQYF
TGTGCCAGCTTAGAGAGGGCCACATTAAAGTATACGCAGTATTTT
>TRBV2|TRBJ2-7|.|TRBD1
CATEGQGGSYEQYF
TGTGCCACCGAGGGACAGGGGGGGTCCTACGAGCAGTACTTC
>TRBV11-1|TRBJ2-7|.|TRBD1
CASSSYRGKYEQYF
TGTGCCAGCAGCTCCTACAGGGGCAAGTACGAGCAGTACTTC
>TRBV7-3|TRBJ2-7|.|TRBD2
CASSWASGTPYEQYF
TGTGCCAGCAGCTGGGCTAGCGGGACTCCCTACGAGCAGTACTTC
>TRBV6-5|TRBJ1-5|.|TRBD1
CASSDTDRVQHF
TGTGCCAGCAGCGACACCGACAGGGTTCAGCATTTT
>TRBV5-4|TRBJ1-1|.|.
CASSPGNQMNTEAFF
TGTGCCAGCAGCCCAGGGAACCAAATGAACACTGAAGCTTTCTTT
>TRBV9|TRBJ2-3|.|TRBD2
CASSAGTSGSYRDTQYF
TGTGCCAGCAGCGCCGGGACTAGCGGGAGCTATAGAGATACGCAGTATTTT
>TRBV19|TRBJ2-7|.|TRBD1
CASSIGTGIGLEQYF
TGTGCCAGTAGTATAGGGACAGGGATTGGTCTCGAGCAGTACTTC
>TRBV11-2|TRBJ2-6|.|TRBD1
CASSLVQGTTGANVLTF
TGTGCCAGCAGCTTAGTACAGGGGACCACTGGGGCCAACGTCCTGACTTTC
>TRBV2|TRBJ2-2|.|TRBD2
CATTSGGHTGELFF
TGTGCCACAACTAGCGGGGGCCACACCGGGGAGCTGTTTTTT
>TRBV10-3|TRBJ1-6|few|.
CAISETDHGLHF
TGTGCCATCAGTGAGACGGATCATGGCCTCCACTTT
>TRBV10-3|TRBJ2-7|.|.
CAISAVSAYEQYF
TGTGCCATCAGTGCCGTCAGCGCCTACGAGCAGTACTTC
>TRBV29-1|TRBJ2-1|once|.
CSVDPKTQGPYNEQFF
TGCAGCGTTGACCCTAAAACCCAGGGACCCTACAATGAGCAGTTCTTC
>TRBV19|TRBJ1-6|few|.
CASSNGGSNSPLHF
TGTGCCAGTAGCAACGGGGGCTCTAATTCACCCCTCCACTTT
>TRBV28|TRBJ2-1|.|TRBD1
CASSLIGTGVILNEQFF
TGTGCCAGCAGTTTAATTGGGACAGGGGTAATCCTAAATGAGCAGTTCTTC
>TRBV4-2|TRBJ2-7|.|.
CASSQGEGGTYEQYF
TGTGCCAGCAGCCAAGGGGAGGGGGGAACCTACGAGCAGTACTTC
>TRBV28|TRBJ1-5|.|TRBD1
CASSGGQVNQPQHF
TGTGCCAGCAGTGGGGGACAGGTTAATCAGCCCCAGCATTTT
>TRBV7-8|TRBJ2-5|.|.
CASSPRVQETQYF
TGTGCCAGCAGCCCAAGGGTTCAAGAGACCCAGTACTTC
>TRBV27|TRBJ2-7|.|.
CASSFQEGDYEQYF
TGTGCCAGCAGTTTCCAGGAGGGGGACTACGAGCAGTACTTC